The sequence of this TCR beta chain was determined in a study of T cells in Graves' hyperthyroidism and ophthalmopathy (dated by TCRdb to between 2018 and 2020). Study-wide context: Peripheral blood samples were taken at initial diagnosis, before any treatment was given. The study also compared thyroid tissue and blood T-cell repertoires from over 5 Graves' hyperthyroidism patients. The roughly 100 discovery patients were randomly divided into training and test sets at a 7:3 ratio. The paper reports TCR Vbeta CDR3 sequencing of roughly 140 peripheral blood samples: fewer than 50 ophthalmopathy, under 85 hyperthyroidism and around 17 progressor patients. Prospective prediction of ophthalmopathy was tested in an independent validation cohort of under 20 hyperthyroidism patients and 15 to 17 patients who later progressed to ophthalmopathy. Following sampling, methimazole starting at 30 mg daily was given to hyperthyroidism patients, and high-dose intravenous methylprednisolone was given to ophthalmopathy patients. To identify TCR V-J signatures that set the groups apart, the researchers used a discovery cohort of approximately 98 patients, made up of around 42 with Graves' ophthalmopathy and some 55 with stable Graves' hyperthyroidism.

TCR beta CDR3 regions were amplified from RNA transcripts. The TCR CDR3 was subjected to a first round of RT-PCR using the HTBI primer set and the Qiagen OneStep RT-PCR kit. Libraries were constructed in a second round of multiplex PCR, after which size selection and purification were performed. Libraries were sequenced paired-end with 100 bp reads on an Illumina HiSeq2000. The paper's data handling went like this. Raw data were processed with SOAPnuke, discarding reads with adapters, uncalled bases, mean Phred below 15, or no exact constant-primer or identifier match. High-quality paired reads were merged using COPE v1.2.5, and each unique nucleotide sequence was defined as a clonotype. MiTCR v1.1 was used to align clonotypes to the IMGT TRBV, TRBD and TRBJ reference segments. The analysis was restricted to V-J combinations with a frequency above 0.0001, which together covered about 99% of the repertoires. A TCS score was defined as the ratio between F50 (clonal expansion) and ExV (chaos), using BLOSUM62-based TCRdist between CDR3 peptides within each V-J. Welch's t-statistics and random forest reduced some 510 V-J features to roughly 13, which were used in a naive Bayes classifier (R e1071). TCRdb reanalyzed the raw reads on its own, using fastp at Q25 for trimming and MiXCR for clone calling, and kept in-frame beta chains. Under each unique CDR3 protein, matching rows form one entry showing the most common genes and DNA. Clone size and V and J calls follow TCRdb, not the original study. The sample yields 300,000 to 400,000 distinct CDR3 sequences; 15% to 20% were counted once. The top ten hold 40% of the sample.

The paper as a whole reports these results and caveats: Ophthalmopathy was separated from stable hyperthyroidism by a 13 V-J signature model, with just over 85% sensitivity and about 81% specificity obtained in cross-validation and 80%/75% obtained in testing. No statistical method was used to set the sample size in advance, and investigators knew the group allocation. Blood samples also contained most of the expanded thyroid clonotypes (frequency above 0.001), which suggests that blood repertoires may reflect thyroid immune responses. During validation, the model predicted progression to ophthalmopathy a median of around six months ahead of onset, with approximately 71% sensitivity and less than 85% specificity.

Ophthalmopathy patients had moderately to severely active disease, Clinical Activity Score of at least 3, NOSPECS grade of at least 4, and duration under 3 months. Exclusion was applied to patients with uncontrolled infections, other autoimmune diseases, pregnancy or lactation. Diagnoses were established on the basis of clinical symptoms, serum thyroxine and TRAb, thyroid ultrasound, and orbital computed tomography. PBMCs were separated from roughly 10 ml of fresh peripheral blood using Ficoll-Paque density gradient centrifugation. Trizol reagent was used to extract total RNA, and RNA quality was then checked on an Agilent 2100 Bioanalyzer. About this clonotype: It lacks a known antigen. This may be a read error, as it is one base from a much larger clone.

CDR3 length: 14 amino acids, cysteine to phenylalanine. CDR3 DNA only is kept here, 42 bases in frame from base 1. Trimming leaves V shorter by 8 bases and J shorter by 4 bases, with the junction holding 10 bases beyond the gene matches. The germline V gene sets CDR1 to SGHRS and CDR2 to YFSETQ. This receptor was taken from a man aged 18 to 30 with Graves' ophthalmopathy. The source material was blood. This chain is built from TRBV5-1 and TRBJ2-7; 9 middle bases align to TRBD1. CDR3 sequence: CARSGMGQGYEQYF. In nucleotide form, the sequence is TGCGCCAGAAGCGGGATGGGACAGGGTTACGAGCAGTACTTC.